The 8 T cell receptor beta chains presented below share a single source sample, sequenced in a study of long-term antiretroviral therapy in people with HIV. The run of the v3.0 immunoSEQ assay was at survey level. The data were produced by immunoSEQ multiplex PCR, yet TCRdb's version contains in-frame clones alone and is incomplete. The sample records about 30,000 clones, roughly 84% being singletons. The sequenced sample was unsorted PBMCs, obtained 3 years after starting antiretroviral therapy. The receptors derive from a man in his forties or fifties with HIV.

The chain combines TRBV5-6 with TRBJ2-7, with TRBD2 matching 7 bases. Per germline, CDR1 SGHDT and CDR2 YYEEEE. The CDR3 is 14 residues long. With V trimmed by 3 bases and J by 0 bases, 3 bases remained unmatched. CDR3 DNA: TGTGCCAGCAGCTCGGGACTACCCTCCTACGAGCAGTACTTC. Translated: CASSSGLPSYEQYF.

This clone was seen a single time. The chain uses TRBV10-2 and TRBJ2-7; D gene ambiguous. CDR1 and CDR2 (germline): WSHSY, SAAADI. V shed 7 bases and J shed 0 bases, with 10 bases lying between them. This CDR3 is built from 13 residues. The CDR3 DNA sequence: TGCGCCAGCATTAGCAGCAGCTCCTACGAGCAGTACTTC. Residues: CASISSSSYEQYF.

The CDR3 region is CASSPLSSGTTYEQYF. The CDR3 DNA reads as TGTGCCAGCTCACCATTGTCTTCGGGGACCACCTACGAGCAGTACTTC. This chain connects TRBV18 to TRBJ2-7; the D call may be TRBD1 or TRBD2 (5 bases each). V lost 2 bases and J lost 2, with 16 bases in between. Germline CDR1 is KGHSH and CDR2 is LQKENI. The CDR3 spans 16 residues.

The count of this clone is one. This chain connects TRBV11-2 to TRBJ2-7, with a weak D call TRBD1 (5 bases). CDR1 and CDR2 (germline): SGHAT, FQNNGV. The V end lost 0 bases, the J end lost 2 bases, and 8 bases lay between the germline ends. This CDR3 has 14 amino acids. The CDR3 region is CASSLDPRAYEQYF. CDR3 bases: TGTGCCAGCAGCTTAGATCCCAGGGCCTACGAGCAGTACTTC. Complete variable domain (other parts from reference TRBV11-2 and TRBJ2-7): EAGVAQSPRYKIIEKRQSVAFWCNPISGHATLYWYQQILGQGPKLLIQFQNNGVVDDSQLPKDRFSAERLKGVDSTLKIQPAKLEDSAVYLCASSLDPRAYEQYFGPGTRLTVT.

This chain uses TRBV19 with TRBJ2-7; tentative D call: TRBD1 (5 bases). Trimming removed 1 base from V and 7 bases from J, with 11 bases in between. There are 13 residues in the CDR3. Looked up from germline, CDR1 is LNHDA and CDR2 is SQIVND (reference sequence). The CDR3 region is CASSIGTPLEQYF. CDR3 bases: TGTGCCAGTAGTATAGGGACACCTCTGGAGCAGTACTTC.

This clone has just one count. The rearrangement uses TRBV6-6 and TRBJ2-5, with D unresolved. Germline values: CDR1 MNHNY, CDR2 SVGAGI (reference sequence). The V and J ends lost 4 bases and 1 base respectively, with 1 base between them. The length of the CDR3 is 11 residues. CDR3 nucleotide sequence: TGTGCCAGCAGTTCCCAAGAGACCCAGTACTTC. Its protein product is CASSSQETQYF.

The rearrangement uses TRBV27 and TRBJ2-3; D is undetermined. The V end was cut by 2 bases, the J end by 0 bases, with 9 bases between. Germline CDR1 and CDR2: MNHEY and SMNVEV (reference sequence). This CDR3 is 15 amino acids long. The CDR3 loop reads CASSLVGSSTDTQYF. In DNA form, the CDR3 reads TGTGCCAGCAGTTTAGTGGGTTCTAGCACAGATACGCAGTATTTT.

The rearrangement uses TRBV9 and TRBJ1-5; 8 positions agree with TRBD1. Germline V lookup: CDR1 SGDLS, CDR2 YYNGEE. V gave up 3 bases and J gave up 4 bases; unmatched junction bases: 6. The CDR3 is made up of 15 amino acids. CDR3 sequence: CASSEGQGGNQPQHF. The CDR3 bases are TGTGCCAGCAGCGAAGGACAGGGAGGTAATCAGCCCCAGCATTTT.